This TCR beta chain came from a study of blood T cell repertoires in COVID-19. The wider study: COVID-19 samples from acute and convalescent phases originated in the United States, Italy and Spain.

The CDR3 runs to 12 residues. Germline V CDR1 and CDR2: MNHEY, SVGAGI. The germline V and J ends were trimmed by 0 bases and 6 bases, with 6 bases remaining between them. Seattle-derived patients entered the study during active infection and were followed longitudinally. Libraries were prepared by immunoSEQ multiplex PCR; TCRdb keeps only in-frame clonotypes and omits some of them. Of about 130,000 clones listed, about 89% are singletons. As to this clone: Additional DNA sequences in this sample encode the identical CDR3.

Sequencing was done on a sample of peripheral blood. V and J are TRBV6-5 and TRBJ2-7; maybe TRBD2 (6 bases). The source is a man aged 60 to 75 with COVID-19, enrolled during active disease. The CDR3 loop reads CASSYSGGEQYF. The CDR3 DNA reads as TGTGCCAGCAGTTACTCGGGGGGCGAGCAGTACTTC.